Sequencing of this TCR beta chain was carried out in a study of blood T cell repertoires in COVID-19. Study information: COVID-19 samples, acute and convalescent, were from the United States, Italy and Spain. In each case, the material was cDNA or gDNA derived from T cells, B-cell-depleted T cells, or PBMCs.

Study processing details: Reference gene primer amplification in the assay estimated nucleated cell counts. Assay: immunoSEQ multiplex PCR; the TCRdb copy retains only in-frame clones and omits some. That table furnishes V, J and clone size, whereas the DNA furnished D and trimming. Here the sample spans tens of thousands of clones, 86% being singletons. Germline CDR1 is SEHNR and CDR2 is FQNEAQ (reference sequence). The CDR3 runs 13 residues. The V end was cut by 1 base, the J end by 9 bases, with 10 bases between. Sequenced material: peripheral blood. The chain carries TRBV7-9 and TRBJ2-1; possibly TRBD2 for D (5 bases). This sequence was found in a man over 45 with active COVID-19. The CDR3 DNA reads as TGTGCCAGCAGCTTAGGGACTGATGGTGAGCAGTTCTTC. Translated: CASSLGTDGEQFF. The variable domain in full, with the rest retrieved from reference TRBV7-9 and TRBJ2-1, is DTGVSQNPRHKITKRGQNVTFRCDPISEHNRLYWYRQTLGQGPEFLTYFQNEAQLEKSRLLSDRFSAERPKGSFSTLEIQRTEQGDSAMYLCASSLGTDGEQFFGPGTRLTVL.